Shown below are 17 T cell receptor beta chains from a single sample sequenced in a study of cytomegalovirus exposure and HLA in healthy donors. Libraries were prepared by immunoSEQ multiplex PCR; TCRdb keeps only in-frame clonotypes and omits some of them. The table lists some 70,000 clones, roughly 96% of them singletons, with 2.4% in the top ten. Sequencing used PBMCs. These receptors were collected from a man aged 18-30 years in good health and CMV-seronegative.

The CDR3, as DNA: TGTGCCAGCAGTTACGGAGAAACTAGTGGCTACACCTTC. Encoded protein: CASSYGETSGYTF. The gene calls are TRBV6-6 and TRBJ1-2; D is ambiguous. Deletions cut 2 bases from V and 7 bases from J, with 11 bases between. Germline loops: CDR1 MNHNY, CDR2 SVGAGI (reference sequence). The CDR3 runs 13 residues.

The J gene is TRBJ2-3, the V gene TRBV15; D remains unclear. The CDR3 spans 14 residues. V lost 1 base, J lost 3 bases, and 8 bases lay in between. Germline V gene data show CDR1 as LNHNV and CDR2 as YYDKDF (reference sequence). The CDR3 sequence: CATSRADKTDTQYF. Written as DNA, the CDR3 is TGTGCCACCAGCAGAGCAGATAAAACAGATACGCAGTATTTT.

V is TRBV11-3 and J is TRBJ2-7; 8 nucleotides match TRBD1. Germline V gene lookup returns CDR1 SGHNT and CDR2 YENEEA. This CDR3 spans 15 amino acids. The V segment lost 4 bases and the J segment 4 bases; nucleotides outside the gene matches: 9. CDR3 amino acids: CASSSQGAFDYEQYF. CDR3 sequence (DNA): TGTGCCAGCAGCTCCCAGGGGGCTTTCGATTACGAGCAGTACTTC.

The chain uses TRBV29-1 and TRBJ1-1, with no clear D. The germline V and J ends were trimmed by 7 bases and 3 bases, with 9 bases remaining between them. Per germline, CDR1 SQVTM and CDR2 ANQGSEA. This CDR3 is 11 amino acids long. As DNA, the CDR3 is TGCAGCGCGGAGCTGGACACTGAAGCTTTCTTT. It specifies CSAELDTEAFF.

The table lists this clone with a count of one. The CDR3, as DNA: TGTGCCAGCCGCCCTTTTTCGCCAGGCATCACAGATACGCAGTATTTT. Encoded protein: CASRPFSPGITDTQYF. The J gene is TRBJ2-3, the V gene TRBV7-9; D ambiguous. Trimming pared 8 bases from V and 2 bases from J, leaving 20 bases between. Germline V lookup: CDR1 SEHNR, CDR2 FQNEAQ (reference sequence). CDR3 length: 16 amino acids.

Only one count was recorded for this clone. The chain combines TRBV6-1 with TRBJ1-2; D might be TRBD1 (6 bases). Trimming cost V 2 bases and J 5 bases, with 15 bases left between them. This CDR3 is 15 amino acids long. In germline, CDR1 is MNHNS, CDR2 SASEGT. The DNA of the CDR3 is TGTGCCAGCAGTGAATCAATACAGGGAGAGTATGGCTACACCTTC. It encodes CASSESIQGEYGYTF.

The chain combines TRBV2 with TRBJ1-4; 8 nucleotides agree with TRBD1. Germline-derived CDR1 and CDR2 are SNHLY and FYNNEI. J was trimmed by 10 bases and V by 4 bases; bases with no gene match: 2. The CDR3 sequence is 12 residues long. In DNA form, the CDR3 reads TGTGCCAGCAGTGTAGACAGGGGAAAACTGTTTTTT. This gives the protein CASSVDRGKLFF.

This chain uses TRBV5-5 with TRBJ1-3, with 8 bases fitting TRBD1. J lost 4 bases, V lost 5 bases, and 8 bases had no gene match. Per the germline V gene, CDR1 is SGHKS and CDR2 is YYEKEE (reference sequence). CDR3 size: 15 residues. The CDR3 coding sequence is TGTGCCAGCAGTTCCACAGGGGGATCCGGAAACACCATATATTTT. This encodes CASSSTGGSGNTIYF.

This clone occurred once. The chain employs TRBV5-6 and TRBJ1-2; unclear D gene. From germline, CDR1 is SGHDT and CDR2 YYEEEE. There are 13 residues in the CDR3. V lost 4 bases to trimming and J lost 4 bases, with 11 bases between them. CDR3 sequence (DNA): TGTGCCAGCAGCCAAAGAGTCTTCTATGGCTACACCTTC. Its protein product is CASSQRVFYGYTF.

The chain links TRBV12-5 to TRBJ1-1; D is perhaps TRBD1 (6 bases). With 0 bases removed from V and 0 bases from J, the gap between germline ends came to 17 bases. The germline gives CDR1 LGHNT, CDR2 FRNRAP. The CDR3 is 18 residues long. CDR3 sequence: CASGLVQGPPLMNTEAFF. CDR3 sequence (DNA): TGTGCTAGTGGTTTGGTCCAGGGGCCTCCTCTTATGAACACTGAAGCTTTCTTT.

The V gene is TRBV19, the J gene TRBJ2-3, with 8 bases lining up with TRBD2. CDR1 is LNHDA and CDR2 is SQIVND in the germline V gene (reference sequence). The V segment lost 3 bases and the J segment 4 bases; nucleotides outside the gene matches: 6. The CDR3 spans 15 residues. This CDR3 is CASSMSAGVSDTQYF. CDR3 sequence (DNA): TGTGCCAGTAGTATGTCAGCGGGAGTATCAGATACGCAGTATTTT.

The chain is built from TRBV6-5 and TRBJ1-1; D unclear. V gave up 5 bases and J gave up 1 base, with 11 bases separating them. From germline, CDR1 is MNHEY and CDR2 SVGAGI. The CDR3 sequence is 14 residues long. CDR3 region: CASSTLGGNTEAFF. Written as DNA, the CDR3 is TGTGCCAGCAGTACCCTCGGAGGGAACACTGAAGCTTTCTTT.

The gene calls are TRBV6-5 and TRBJ1-1; D might be TRBD1 (5 bases). Looked up from germline, CDR1 is MNHEY and CDR2 is SVGAGI. Deletions cut 2 bases from V and 3 bases from J, with 10 bases between. The CDR3 is 14 amino acids. The CDR3 spells CASSYGARYTEAFF. CDR3 nucleotides: TGTGCCAGCAGTTACGGGGCCAGATACACTGAAGCTTTCTTT.

The V call is TRBV7-2, the J call TRBJ2-7; no firm D call. This CDR3 comprises 15 residues. Trimming pared 0 bases from V and 3 bases from J, leaving 12 bases between. The V gene's germline CDR1 is SGHTA and CDR2 FQGNSA. CDR3 nucleotide sequence: TGTGCCAGCAGCTTAGCTCCGGCGGAATACTACGAGCAGTACTTC. Translation: CASSLAPAEYYEQYF.

The genes are TRBV11-2 and TRBJ2-7; perhaps TRBD1 as D (6 bases). Per germline, CDR1 SGHAT and CDR2 FQNNGV. The CDR3 consists of 15 residues. The ends were cut back, 1 base at V and 4 bases at J, with 14 bases in the middle. The CDR3 loop reads CASSLAGVVGYEQYF. The CDR3, as DNA: TGTGCCAGCAGCTTAGCAGGGGTGGTTGGGTACGAGCAGTACTTC.

This rearrangement joins TRBV28 to TRBJ1-5; a weak D match, TRBD1 (5 bases). The CDR3 has 16 residues. The V gene's germline CDR1 is MDHEN and CDR2 SYDVKM. V dropped 5 bases and J dropped 2 bases, with 16 bases sitting between them. CDR3 region: CASSPQGGQRNQPQHF. As DNA, the CDR3 is TGTGCCAGCAGTCCTCAGGGCGGCCAACGCAATCAGCCCCAGCATTTT.

The rearrangement uses TRBV4-1 and TRBJ2-7; possible D gene TRBD1, 5 bases. This CDR3 comprises 14 residues. Trimming cost V 0 bases and J 7 bases, with 13 bases left between them. Per germline, CDR1 MGHRA and CDR2 YSYEKL. In DNA, the CDR3 is TGCGCCAGCAGCCAAGATCCGCAGGGAAGGGAGCAGTACTTC. This gives the protein CASSQDPQGREQYF.